The 25 T cell receptor beta chains below come from one sample, sequenced in a study of T-cell reconstitution after alpha-beta-depleted transplantation in children. As it was prepared, the TCRbeta library received unique molecular identifiers. TCRdb re-called the PCR reads with MiXCR, one entry per CDR3 protein. The sample has some 830,000 distinct CDR3 sequences; roughly 16% are singletons. Here the sequenced sample was PBMCs, mostly from graft donor cells, taken 360 days after TCRalphabeta/CD19-depleted stem cell transplant. Every receptor here comes from a male patient younger than 18 who had a stem cell transplant for acute lymphoblastic leukemia, so the T cells may come from the graft donor.

This clonotype came up a few times. The genes are TRBV5-1 and TRBJ2-1, with 8 bases identical to TRBD1. The J segment lost 8 bases and the V segment lost 3 bases, leaving 19 bases of the junction unmatched. In germline, CDR1 is SGHRS, CDR2 YFSETQ. The CDR3 contains 18 residues. The CDR3 protein is CASSSSYIGIDRGDEQFF. The CDR3 bases are TGCGCCAGCAGCTCCAGTTACATAGGGATCGACAGGGGCGATGAGCAGTTCTTC.

This chain uses TRBV12-5 with TRBJ1-5, with D unresolved. This CDR3 contains 13 residues. V was trimmed by 2 bases and J by 4 bases, leaving 6 bases between them. The germline V gene encodes CDR1 LGHNT and CDR2 FRNRAP. CDR3 sequence reads: CASGLSPNQPQHF. In DNA form, the CDR3 reads TGTGCTAGTGGTTTGTCTCCAAATCAGCCCCAGCATTTT. The full variable domain, in which reference TRBV12-5 and TRBJ1-5 provide the parts outside the CDR3, is DARVTQTPRHKVTEMGQEVTMRCQPILGHNTVFWYRQTMMQGLELLAYFRNRAPLDDSGMPKDRFSAEMPDATLATLKIQPSEPRDSAVYFCASGLSPNQPQHFGDGTRLSIL.

The V gene is TRBV5-1, the J gene TRBJ2-4; possibly TRBD2 for D (6 bases). The CDR3 sequence is 13 residues long. Germline-derived CDR1 and CDR2 are SGHRS and YFSETQ. V shed 5 bases and J shed 3 bases, with 9 bases lying between them. CDR3 DNA: TGCGCCAGCAGGGGGGGACGCAAAAACATTCAGTACTTC. Protein: CASRGGRKNIQYF.

This CDR3 reads CASSQDAGQASPLHF. The CDR3, as DNA: TGCGCCAGCAGCCAAGATGCTGGACAGGCCTCACCCCTCCACTTT. This rearrangement joins TRBV4-1 to TRBJ1-6; 7 bases are a match to TRBD1. This CDR3 has 15 residues. Germline V lookup: CDR1 MGHRA, CDR2 YSYEKL. V was pared by 0 bases and J by 10 bases, with 6 bases of the junction left unmatched.

This clonotype was recorded a few times. CDR3 DNA sequence: TGTGCCAGCAGTCTTTACGTTGGGGATGGCACCGGGGAGCTGTTTTTT. It codes for CASSLYVGDGTGELFF. This sequence joins TRBV6-1 and TRBJ2-2; unclear D gene. V lost 5 bases and J lost 4, with 17 bases in between. Germline V lookup: CDR1 MNHNS, CDR2 SASEGT. This CDR3 comprises 16 residues.

The rearrangement uses TRBV7-9 and TRBJ2-1; D might be TRBD1 (6 bases). Germline V gene lookup returns CDR1 SEHNR and CDR2 FQNEAQ (reference sequence). Deletions cut 5 bases from V and 6 bases from J, with 17 bases between. The CDR3 has 15 amino acids. CDR3 sequence reads: CASSHRDTGANEQFF. The CDR3, as DNA: TGTGCCAGCAGCCACCGGGACACTGGGGCCAATGAGCAGTTCTTC.

About this clonotype: Possible read error: a much larger clone is one base away. The V and J genes are TRBV7-2 and TRBJ1-5, with D possibly being TRBD1 (5 bases). CDR3 length: 15 amino acids. Trimming took off 1 base at V and 0 bases at J, with 7 bases between the two ends. Germline-derived CDR1 and CDR2 are SGHTA and FQGNSA. The CDR3 nucleotides read TGTGCCAGCAGCTTAGTCAGGGATAGCAATCAGCCCCAGCATTTT. It specifies CASSLVRDSNQPQHF.

The chain joins TRBV7-4 to TRBJ2-7, with 8 positions matching TRBD2. The CDR3 sequence is 11 residues long. Germline loops: CDR1 SGHVT, CDR2 SQSDAQ. J gave up 12 bases and V 4 bases, and 5 bases lay outside the gene matches. Written as DNA, the CDR3 is TGTGCCAGCAGCTCAGCGGGAGCGTGGTACTTC. This codes for CASSSAGAWYF.

This clonotype was found a few times. The CDR3, as DNA: TGTGCCAGCAGCGTGGGGACAGGGGCCGTCGCAGATACGCAGTATTTT. Protein sequence: CASSVGTGAVADTQYF. The V and J genes are TRBV9 and TRBJ2-3; TRBD1 aligns across 10 bases. After removal of 2 bases from V and 4 bases from J, the junction contained 7 bases not matched to a gene. This CDR3 comprises 16 residues. Germline CDR1 SGDLS, CDR2 YYNGEE.

The gene calls are TRBV5-1 and TRBJ2-7; 7 nucleotides align to TRBD1. Germline loops: CDR1 SGHRS, CDR2 YFSETQ. J lost 9 bases, V lost 5 bases, and 8 bases had no gene match. This CDR3 has 12 amino acids. Written as DNA, the CDR3 is TGCGCCAGCAGGATGGTAGGGGGCCGGCAGTACTTC. Amino acid sequence: CASRMVGGRQYF.

This clonotype has only a few counts. This rearrangement joins TRBV25-1 to TRBJ2-1; 11 nucleotides align to TRBD1. J was trimmed by 6 bases and V by 4 bases; bases with no gene match: 14. The CDR3 runs 18 residues. CDR1 is MGHDK, CDR2 SYGVNS, per germline. In DNA form, the CDR3 reads TGTGCCAGCAGTGTACGGGACAGGGGGATAGTGGAAGGCAATGAGCAGTTCTTC. It translates to CASSVRDRGIVEGNEQFF.

V and J are TRBV5-1 and TRBJ2-7; 14 nucleotides align to TRBD2. Germline-derived CDR1 and CDR2 are SGHRS and YFSETQ. The CDR3 runs to 15 residues. V was pared by 6 bases and J by 3 bases, with 5 bases of the junction left unmatched. CDR3 bases: TGCGCCAGCAATGGACTAGCGGGAGGTAACTACGAGCAGTACTTC. This codes for CASNGLAGGNYEQYF.

The chain carries TRBV12-3 or TRBV12-4 and TRBJ2-4; D gene ambiguous. V was pared by 5 bases and J by 1 base, with 12 bases between. The CDR3 totals 15 residues. The CDR3, as DNA: TGTGCCAGCAGTCCCCCTTTGGGCGCCAAAAACATTCAGTACTTC. Translated, it gives CASSPPLGAKNIQYF.

This sequence joins TRBV7-6 and TRBJ1-1; the D is unclear. The CDR3 has 15 amino acids. In germline, CDR1 is SGHVS, CDR2 FNYEAQ. The V and J ends lost 1 base and 1 base respectively, with 10 bases between them. DNA for the CDR3: TGTGCCAGCAGCTTAGTGGGCAGCCCGAACACTGAAGCTTTCTTT. It codes for CASSLVGSPNTEAFF.

This clonotype has just a few counts. The rearrangement uses TRBV9 and TRBJ2-2, with D hard to call. In germline, CDR1 is SGDLS, CDR2 YYNGEE. The V gene lost 0 bases and the J gene lost 6 bases, with 15 bases spanning the gap. The CDR3 has 16 amino acids. CDR3 loop: CASSVGARMGPGELFF. CDR3 in DNA: TGTGCCAGCAGCGTAGGGGCTAGGATGGGCCCCGGGGAGCTGTTTTTT.

The chain links TRBV7-8 to TRBJ2-1; 7 nucleotides line up with TRBD1. CDR1 is SGHVS and CDR2 is FQNEAQ in the germline V gene. The CDR3 totals 17 residues. V gave up 0 bases and J gave up 1 base; unmatched junction bases: 6. Here the CDR3 reads CASSLAGAQGSYNEQFF. The CDR3 nucleotides are TGTGCCAGCAGCTTAGCAGGAGCACAGGGGTCCTACAATGAGCAGTTCTTC.

This clonotype was counted a few times. This chain links TRBV7-9 with TRBJ2-1, with D maybe TRBD1 (6 bases). Germline CDR1 reads SEHNR; CDR2 reads FQNEAQ (reference sequence). CDR3 length: 16 amino acids. Trimming removed 6 bases from V and 5 bases from J, with 20 bases in between. The CDR3 loop reads CASSWKWDNDHNEQFF. In DNA form, the CDR3 reads TGTGCCAGCAGTTGGAAATGGGACAATGATCACAATGAGCAGTTCTTC.

The sample holds a few counts of this clonotype. The chain has TRBV5-6 and TRBJ2-5; tentative D call: TRBD1 (6 bases). Germline CDR1 SGHDT, CDR2 YYEEEE. The CDR3 is 15 residues long. Between the trimmed V and J ends, which lost 0 bases and 5 bases, there was a span of 14 bases. CDR3 residues: CASSLGAGEWETQYF. In DNA form, the CDR3 reads TGTGCCAGCAGCTTGGGTGCAGGGGAGTGGGAGACCCAGTACTTC.

The V gene is TRBV7-8, the J gene TRBJ2-3; D may be TRBD2 (5 bases). V shed 5 bases and J shed 2 bases, with 11 bases lying between them. CDR1 and CDR2 from the germline V gene are SGHVS and FQNEAQ. The CDR3 runs 14 residues. As DNA, the CDR3 is TGTGCCAGCAGCAGCCAGCGGTACACAGATACGCAGTATTTT. Its translation is CASSSQRYTDTQYF.

Only a few counts were recorded for this clonotype. The chain links TRBV10-3 to TRBJ2-1; tentatively, D is TRBD2 (5 bases). Germline V CDR1 and CDR2: ENHRY, SYGVKD. CDR3 length equals 13 residues. Trimming removed 5 bases at V and 9 bases at J, with 14 bases between. The CDR3 DNA is TGTGCCATCAGTCTTACTAGTTCAGGTGAGCAGTTCTTC. Amino acid sequence: CAISLTSSGEQFF.

The gene calls are TRBV29-1 and TRBJ2-1; TRBD2 aligns across 15 bases. This CDR3 is built from 19 residues. The V and J ends lost 7 bases and 4 bases, in that order; junction bases with no gene match: 17. Germline loops: CDR1 SQVTM, CDR2 ANQGSEA. CDR3 nucleotides: TGCAGCGCCAGAAGGGGACTAGCGGGAGGTCCTCGACTTTACAATGAGCAGTTCTTC. This encodes CSARRGLAGGPRLYNEQFF.

The chain has TRBV5-5 and TRBJ2-7; tentative D call: TRBD2 (5 bases). CDR1 SGHKS and CDR2 YYEKEE come from the germline V gene (reference sequence). The CDR3 is 15 residues long. The ends were cut back, 3 bases at V and 1 base at J, with 14 bases in the middle. The CDR3 sequence: CASSWSRSGSYEQYF. The CDR3 DNA follows: TGTGCCAGCAGCTGGTCCAGGTCGGGGTCCTACGAGCAGTACTTC. Drawing the rest from reference TRBV5-5 and TRBJ2-7, the complete variable domain is DAGVTQSPTHLIKTRGQQVTLRCSPISGHKSVSWYQQVLGQGPQFIFQYYEKEERGRGNFPDRFSARQFPNYSSELNVNALLLGDSALYLCASSWSRSGSYEQYFGPGTRLTVT.

This clonotype was seen once. The gene calls are TRBV3-1 and TRBJ2-1, with D perhaps TRBD2 (5 bases). The last part of the DNA fits TRBJ2-7 better; the J call may be wrong. Germline loops: CDR1 LGHDT, CDR2 YNNKEL (reference sequence). The CDR3 runs to 13 residues. The CDR3 region is CASNEGPYNEQYF. In DNA form, the CDR3 reads TGTGCCAGCAACGAGGGTCCCTACAATGAGCAGTACTTC.

The chain uses TRBV4-1 and TRBJ1-2; D not certain. V shed 1 base and J shed 0 bases, with 9 bases lying between them. Germline CDR1 MGHRA, CDR2 YSYEKL. CDR3 length equals 15 residues. In DNA, the CDR3 is TGCGCCAGCAGCCAAGTCGTGGCCGCTAACTATGGCTACACCTTC. This translates into CASSQVVAANYGYTF.

This clonotype was seen more than once but under ten times. J is TRBJ2-4 and V is TRBV5-1, with 9 bases matching TRBD1. The length of the CDR3 is 14 residues. CDR1 is SGHRS, CDR2 YFSETQ, per germline. Unmatched junction bases numbered 4, after V lost 7 bases and J lost 2 bases. CDR3 loop: CASRTGVTKNIQYF. The CDR3 region has the DNA TGCGCCAGCCGGACAGGGGTAACCAAAAACATTCAGTACTTC.